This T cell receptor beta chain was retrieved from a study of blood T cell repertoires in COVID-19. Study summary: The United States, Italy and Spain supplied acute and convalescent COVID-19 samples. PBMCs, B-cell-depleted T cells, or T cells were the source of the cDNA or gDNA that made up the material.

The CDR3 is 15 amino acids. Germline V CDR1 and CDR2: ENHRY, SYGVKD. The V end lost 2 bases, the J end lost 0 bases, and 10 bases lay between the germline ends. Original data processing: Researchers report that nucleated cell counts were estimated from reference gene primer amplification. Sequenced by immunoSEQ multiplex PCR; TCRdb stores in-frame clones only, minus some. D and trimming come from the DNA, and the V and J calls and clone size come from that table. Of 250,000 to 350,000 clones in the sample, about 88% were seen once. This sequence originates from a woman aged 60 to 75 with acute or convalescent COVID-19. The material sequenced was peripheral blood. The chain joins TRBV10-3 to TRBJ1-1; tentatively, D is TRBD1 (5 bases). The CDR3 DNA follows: TGTGCCATCAGTGAGCCCGGGGGGATGAACACTGAAGCTTTCTTT. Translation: CAISEPGGMNTEAFF.